This note documents a single T cell receptor beta chain sequence. No antigen is known for it. This entry belongs to a study of PD-1 blockade in classical Hodgkin lymphoma. Looking at the study overall: Patients were infused with nivolumab 3 mg/kg every 2 weeks. Findings and limits, study-wide: Compared with baseline, CD4+ but not CD8+ TCR diversity had risen significantly by C4D1. Exclusion removed patients who began nivolumab under 1 year after ASCT. The baseline diversity of complete responders showed similarity to that of newly diagnosed patients.

Every patient experienced relapse after autologous stem cell transplantation, and brentuximab vedotin exposure varied. TCRdb keeps only in-frame clones here, not all; method: immunoSEQ multiplex PCR. The repertoire holds more than 30,000 clones, just over 75% seen once, with around 17% in the top ten. Per germline, CDR1 MGHRA and CDR2 YSYEKL. The germline V and J ends were trimmed by 1 base and 2 bases, with 13 bases remaining between them. CDR3 size: 16 residues. This clonotype originated in a human donor with classical Hodgkin lymphoma. Here the sequenced sample was peripheral blood mononuclear cells (PBMCs), taken before the second cycle of nivolumab. The V gene is TRBV4-1, the J gene TRBJ2-3; TRBD2 is a possible D gene (7 bases). This CDR3 is CASSQAGGEPTDTQYF. Here the CDR3 DNA reads TGCGCCAGCAGCCAAGCGGGGGGCGAGCCCACAGATACGCAGTATTTT.